This is a list of T cell receptor beta chains from one sample in a study of T cell repertoires in cytomegalovirus infection. Their target antigens are unknown. TCRdb re-analysed the reads in MiXCR, keeping a single row per CDR3 protein. The repertoire consists of hundreds of thousands of distinct CDR3 sequences, with 32% occurring once and the leading ten covering about an eighth. Sample: cultured CD8+ T cells from PBMCs, taken from culture after CMV antigen stimulation. The origin of the receptors is a human donor in good health (CMV status not recorded). Some clones in this sample may be carry-over from other donors' samples. Each CDR3 is given with its conserved first and last residue. The D gene is left open where the match is weak. Rows may omit the clone size; those that give it use once, few, many or a size class.

d_call	clone_size	v_call	j_call	cdr3_nt	cdr3_aa
TRBD1	few	TRBV5-4	TRBJ2-5	TGTGCCAGCAGGGGGGACAGGCCCCAAGAGACCCAGTACTTC	CASRGDRPQETQYF
NA	many	TRBV7-3	TRBJ1-1	TGTGCCAGCAGCTTAAGGCCCGGCGCACTGAACACTGAAGCTTTCTTT	CASSLRPGALNTEAFF
NA	few	TRBV6-5	TRBJ2-3	TGTGCCAGCAGTGCCACAGGGAGGACAGATACGCAGTATTTT	CASSATGRTDTQYF
NA	once	TRBV6-2/TRBV6-3	TRBJ1-5	TGTGCCAGCAGTTACCTCCGCGGGACGGACCCCCGTCAGCCCCAGCATTTT	CASSYLRGTDPRQPQHF
NA	NA	TRBV4-1	TRBJ2-2	TGCGCCAGCAGCGTAAGCCCAAACACCGGGGAGCTGTTTTTT	CASSVSPNTGELFF
TRBD1	NA	TRBV7-9	TRBJ1-1	TGTGCCAGCAGCTTTTTGGGGACAGGGGGCACTGAAGCTTTCTTT	CASSFLGTGGTEAFF
NA	NA	TRBV28	TRBJ1-1	TGTGCCTCTCATCGTTACGTCAGGGGATACACTGAAGCTTTCTTT	CASHRYVRGYTEAFF
NA	few	TRBV12-5	TRBJ2-2	TGTGCTAGTGGTTTGCCATACACCGGGGAGCTGTTTTTT	CASGLPYTGELFF
NA	NA	TRBV7-6	TRBJ2-3	TGTGCCGGCAGCAGCAGGGAGTTCCCTCTAGATACGCAGTATTTT	CAGSSREFPLDTQYF
TRBD1	few	TRBV11-1	TRBJ1-1	TGTGCCAGCAGCCTGACAGGGACCAGTACTGAAGCTTTCTTT	CASSLTGTSTEAFF
NA	NA	TRBV19	TRBJ1-5	TGTGCCAGTAGCAGAGGGAATCGGCCCCAGCATTTT	CASSRGNRPQHF
NA	NA	TRBV25-1	TRBJ1-1	TGTGCCAGCAGTGAATCTGGGGGTCCCACTGAAGCTTTCTTT	CASSESGGPTEAFF
NA	many	TRBV29-1	TRBJ2-7	TGCAGCGTTGAAGTCAGTTCCTACGAGCAGTACTTC	CSVEVSSYEQYF
TRBD1	many	TRBV7-7	TRBJ1-5	TGTGCTAGCAGCTCCGACAGGGATCAGCCCCAGCATTTT	CASSSDRDQPQHF
NA	NA	TRBV12-3/TRBV12-4	TRBJ1-5	TGTGCCAGCAACCCCGGTGGGAATCAGCCCCAGCATTTT	CASNPGGNQPQHF
TRBD2	NA	TRBV6-8	TRBJ2-1	TGTGCCACCAAGAATTTAGCGGGGGGGCGGCATGAGCAGTTCTTC	CATKNLAGGRHEQFF